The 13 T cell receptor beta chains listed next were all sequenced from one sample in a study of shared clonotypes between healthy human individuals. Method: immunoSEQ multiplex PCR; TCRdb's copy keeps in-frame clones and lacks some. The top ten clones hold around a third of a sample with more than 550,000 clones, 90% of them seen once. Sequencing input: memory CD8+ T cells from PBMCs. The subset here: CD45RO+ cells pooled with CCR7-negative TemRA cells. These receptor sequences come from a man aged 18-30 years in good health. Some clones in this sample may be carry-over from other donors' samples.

The chain's CDR3 is CASSQPTRQGWKTQYF. CDR3 bases: TGTGCCAGCAGCCAACCAACCCGACAGGGGTGGAAGACCCAGTACTTC. The V and J genes are TRBV6-6 and TRBJ2-5; 8 bases agree with TRBD1. The junction had 15 bases not matched to a gene; V was cut back by 6 bases and J by 6 bases. CDR1 is MNHNY and CDR2 is SVGAGI in the germline V gene (reference sequence). This CDR3 has 16 residues.

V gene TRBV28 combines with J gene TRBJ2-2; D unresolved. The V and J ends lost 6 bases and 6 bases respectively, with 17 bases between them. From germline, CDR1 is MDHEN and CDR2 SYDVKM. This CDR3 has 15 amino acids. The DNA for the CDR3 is TGTGCCAGCAGATCTTCGGGTGGATCCCCCGGGGAGCTGTTTTTT. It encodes CASRSSGGSPGELFF.

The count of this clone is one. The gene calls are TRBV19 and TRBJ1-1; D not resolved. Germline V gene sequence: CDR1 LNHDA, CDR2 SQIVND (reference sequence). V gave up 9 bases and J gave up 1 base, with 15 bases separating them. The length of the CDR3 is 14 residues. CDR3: CASALRSENTEAFF. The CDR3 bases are TGTGCCAGCGCCTTGCGGTCCGAGAACACTGAAGCTTTCTTT.

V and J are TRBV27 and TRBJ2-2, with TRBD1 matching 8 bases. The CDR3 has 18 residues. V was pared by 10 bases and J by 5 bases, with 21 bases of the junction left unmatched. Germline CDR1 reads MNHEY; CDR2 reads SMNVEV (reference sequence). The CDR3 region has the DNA TGTGCCACCAAATCTGTGTCGGAGGGACAGGACTATACCGGGGAGCTGTTTTTT. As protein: CATKSVSEGQDYTGELFF.

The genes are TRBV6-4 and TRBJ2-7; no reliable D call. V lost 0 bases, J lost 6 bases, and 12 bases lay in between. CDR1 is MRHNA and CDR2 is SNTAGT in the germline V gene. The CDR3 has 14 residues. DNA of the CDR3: TGTGCCAGCAGTGACTCCATCCGGGCCCCCGAGCAGTACTTC. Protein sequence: CASSDSIRAPEQYF.

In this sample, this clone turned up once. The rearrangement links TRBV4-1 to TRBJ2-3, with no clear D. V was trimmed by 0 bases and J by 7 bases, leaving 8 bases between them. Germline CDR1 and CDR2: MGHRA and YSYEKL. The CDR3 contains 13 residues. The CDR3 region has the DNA TGCGCCAGCAGCCAAGAAAACTTATATACGCAGTATTTT. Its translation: CASSQENLYTQYF.

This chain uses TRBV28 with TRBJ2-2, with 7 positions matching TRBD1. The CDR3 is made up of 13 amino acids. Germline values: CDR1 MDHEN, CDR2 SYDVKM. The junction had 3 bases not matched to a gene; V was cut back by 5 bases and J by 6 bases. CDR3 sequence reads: CASSPGGSGELFF. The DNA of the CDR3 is TGTGCCAGCAGTCCAGGGGGATCCGGGGAGCTGTTTTTT.

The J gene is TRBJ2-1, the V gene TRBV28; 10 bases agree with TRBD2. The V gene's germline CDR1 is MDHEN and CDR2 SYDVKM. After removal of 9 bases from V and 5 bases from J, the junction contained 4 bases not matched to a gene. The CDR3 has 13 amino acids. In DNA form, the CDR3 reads TGTGCCAGTACAGCGGGGGGGGACAATGAGCAGTTCTTC. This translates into CASTAGGDNEQFF.

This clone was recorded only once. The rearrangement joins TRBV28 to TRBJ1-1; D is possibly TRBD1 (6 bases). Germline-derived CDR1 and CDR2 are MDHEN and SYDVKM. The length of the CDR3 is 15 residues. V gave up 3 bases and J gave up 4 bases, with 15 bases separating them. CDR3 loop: CASSLGASGSTEAFF. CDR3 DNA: TGTGCCAGCAGTTTGGGGGCGAGCGGCTCCACTGAAGCTTTCTTT.

The CDR3 protein is CARGRQGVFGGYTF. The CDR3 DNA is TGTGCCAGGGGGAGACAGGGGGTATTCGGTGGCTACACCTTC. This rearrangement joins TRBV6-7 to TRBJ1-2, with 9 nucleotides matching TRBD1. TRBV6-7 is noted as an ORF with a role that remains uncertain. Trimming at V came to 9 bases and at J to 7 bases, leaving 12 bases not matched to a gene. The CDR3 spans 14 residues.

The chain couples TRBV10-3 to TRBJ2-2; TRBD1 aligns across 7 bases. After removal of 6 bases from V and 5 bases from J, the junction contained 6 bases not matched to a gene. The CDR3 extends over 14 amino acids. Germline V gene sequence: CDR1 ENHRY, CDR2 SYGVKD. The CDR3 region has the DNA TGTGCCATCAGCAGGGACAGCACTACCGGGGAGCTGTTTTTT. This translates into CAISRDSTTGELFF.

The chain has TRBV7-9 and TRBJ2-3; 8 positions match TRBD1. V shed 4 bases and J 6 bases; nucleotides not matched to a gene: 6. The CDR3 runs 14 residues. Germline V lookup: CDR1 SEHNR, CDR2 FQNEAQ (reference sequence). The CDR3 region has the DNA TGTGCCAGCAGCTGGGACAGGTTTGCGGATACGCAGTATTTT. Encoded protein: CASSWDRFADTQYF.

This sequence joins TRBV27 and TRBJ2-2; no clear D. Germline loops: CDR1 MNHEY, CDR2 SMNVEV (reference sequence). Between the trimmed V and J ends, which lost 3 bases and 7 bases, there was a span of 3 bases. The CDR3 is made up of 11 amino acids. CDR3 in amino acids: CASSFLGELFF. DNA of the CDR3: TGTGCCAGCAGTTTCCTCGGGGAGCTGTTTTTT.